This TCR beta chain derives from a study of shared clonotypes between healthy human individuals. Genomic DNA of every subset was divided equally among multiple immunoSEQ plates. Ten immunoSEQ deep assay plates served to sequence unsorted PBMC DNA. Assay: immunoSEQ multiplex PCR; the TCRdb copy retains only in-frame clones and omits some. The table lists 490,000 or so clones, about 82% of them singletons. Healthy adults negative for HIV, lacking recent acute infections or vaccinations, served as donors. Donors, without exception, were Caucasian adults residing in Nashville, Tennessee. The material sequenced was PBMCs. This TCR came from a woman in her thirties or forties in good health. Some clones in this sample may be carry-over from other donors' samples.

The DNA for the CDR3 is TGTGCCAGCAGCTTATCGAGGGTTCAGCCCCAGCATTTT. Translated, it gives CASSLSRVQPQHF. The V gene is TRBV11-2, the J gene TRBJ1-5; D unresolved. Trimming took 2 bases from V and 6 from J, leaving 8 bases between them. This CDR3 has 13 residues. Looked up from germline, CDR1 is SGHAT and CDR2 is FQNNGV.